What follows is one T cell receptor (beta chain) and its context. The data were obtained in a study of shared clonotypes between healthy human individuals. Looking at the study overall: The people who gave samples were two women and three men aged 18 to 49.

The protocol was immunoSEQ multiplex PCR, while the TCRdb copy is restricted to in-frame clones and leaves out a portion. Of some 1 million clones detected, 60% to 80% appear once; the ten largest clones hold approximately 1.5%. CDR1 MGHRA and CDR2 YSYEKL come from the germline V gene. The CDR3 runs to 16 residues. V lost 2 bases, J lost 6 bases, and 12 bases stayed unmatched. This chain uses TRBV4-1 with TRBJ2-7, with 8 bases that match TRBD2. The TCR originated in a man younger than 35 in good health. What was sequenced was memory CD4+ T cells sorted from blood. The sample's subset: CD45RA-negative fraction. The CDR3 protein is CASSQLPGTRVIEQYF. The DNA for the CDR3 is TGCGCCAGCAGCCAACTACCCGGGACTAGAGTTATCGAGCAGTACTTC.